The rows below give T cell receptor beta chains drawn from one sample of a study of blood T cell repertoires in COVID-19. Clones were read by immunoSEQ multiplex PCR, and TCRdb kept only the in-frame ones, dropping some. The sample lists 150,000 to 200,000 clones; around nine tenths were seen once. The sequenced sample was peripheral blood. The receptor source for this set is a woman younger than 30 who had recovered from COVID-19. The CDR3 runs from the conserved cysteine through the conserved F or W. D genes are given only for firm matches. Clone size appears in some rows only: once, few, many, or a class for an expanded clone.

>NA|NA|TRBJ1-4|TRBV27
CASSYRKGIRYEKLFF
TGTGCCAGCAGTTATAGGAAGGGGATTCGTTATGAAAAACTGTTTTTT
>TRBD1|NA|TRBJ2-3|TRBV18
CASSPGQGAAYGTDTQYF
TGTGCCAGCTCACCGGGACAGGGAGCCGCTTACGGCACAGATACGCAGTATTTT
>TRBD2|NA|TRBJ2-3|TRBV19
CASSILAGGTDTQYF
TGTGCCAGTAGTATCTTGGCGGGAGGGACAGATACGCAGTATTTT
>NA|NA|TRBJ1-1|TRBV19
CASRWGDTEAFF
TGTGCCAGTAGATGGGGGGATACGGAAGCTTTCTTT
>NA|NA|TRBJ2-3|TRBV7-4
CASSLVRGLRDTQYF
TGTGCCAGCAGCTTAGTGAGGGGGTTGCGGGATACGCAGTATTTT
>TRBD1|NA|TRBJ1-5|TRBV5-4
CASSLSGQSNQPQHF
TGTGCCAGCAGCTTGTCGGGACAGAGCAATCAGCCCCAGCATTTT
>TRBD1|NA|TRBJ1-2|TRBV7-2
CASSFESGTGSLDYGYTF
TGTGCCAGCAGCTTTGAAAGCGGGACAGGGTCCTTGGACTATGGCTACACCTTC
>NA|NA|TRBJ2-1|TRBV21-1
CASSLRTSLRKRNEQFF
TGTGCCAGCAGCCTTCGGACATCCCTGCGTAAGCGCAATGAGCAGTTCTTC
>TRBD1|NA|TRBJ2-2|TRBV6-5
CASSYSTGQPTGELFF
TGTGCCAGCAGTTACTCGACGGGACAGCCCACCGGGGAGCTGTTTTTT
>TRBD1|NA|TRBJ2-1|TRBV13
CASNPATGSLGEQFF
TGTGCCAGCAACCCCGCGACAGGGTCGCTGGGCGAGCAGTTCTTC
>TRBD1|NA|TRBJ2-1|TRBV6-6
CASSWTGTYNEQFF
TGTGCCAGCAGTTGGACAGGGACCTACAATGAGCAGTTCTTC
>NA|once|TRBJ2-3|TRBV7-9
CASSFGQGLSTDTQYF
TGTGCCAGCAGTTTCGGACAAGGTCTCAGCACAGATACGCAGTATTTT
>NA|NA|TRBJ1-1|TRBV5-1
CASSYADMNTEAFF
TGCGCCAGCAGCTACGCAGACATGAACACTGAAGCTTTCTTT
>TRBD2|NA|TRBJ2-1|TRBV24-1
CATSDSGLAGSHEQFF
TGTGCCACCAGTGATTCGGGACTAGCGGGATCCCATGAGCAGTTCTTC
>TRBD1|NA|TRBJ2-6|TRBV7-9
CASSFMDRLSSGANVLTF
TGTGCCAGCAGCTTTATGGACAGGCTAAGCTCTGGGGCCAACGTCCTGACTTTC
>TRBD1|NA|TRBJ1-1|TRBV27
CASSPGTGGVGAFF
TGTGCCAGCAGTCCCGGGACAGGGGGGGTGGGGGCTTTCTTT
>TRBD2|NA|TRBJ2-3|TRBV14
CASSHSPGLAAWDTQYF
TGTGCCAGCAGCCACAGCCCGGGACTAGCGGCTTGGGATACGCAGTATTTT
>TRBD2|once|TRBJ2-2|TRBV24-1
CATSDFATREGKRELFF
TGTGCCACCAGTGATTTTGCAACGCGGGAGGGCAAAAGGGAGCTGTTTTTT
>NA|NA|TRBJ2-7|TRBV29-1
CSVTTVTSYEQYF
TGCAGCGTTACGACAGTTACATCCTACGAGCAGTACTTC
>NA|NA|TRBJ2-2|TRBV11-1
CASSRGPTGELFF
TGTGCCAGCAGCCGAGGTCCCACCGGGGAGCTGTTTTTT
>NA|NA|TRBJ2-5|TRBV5-5
CASSLTGGQETQYF
TGTGCCAGCAGCTTGACAGGAGGGCAAGAGACCCAGTACTTC
>TRBD1|once|TRBJ1-2|TRBV5-1
CASMGQGSGYTF
TGCGCCAGCATGGGACAGGGATCGGGCTACACCTTC
>TRBD2|NA|TRBJ2-5|TRBV5-1
CASSLQVAGDGETQYF
TGCGCCAGCAGCTTGCAGGTAGCGGGGGACGGAGAGACCCAGTACTTC
>TRBD1|NA|TRBJ2-5|TRBV6-5
CASSHRDRKETQYF
TGTGCCAGCAGCCATCGGGACAGAAAAGAGACCCAGTACTTC
>TRBD1|NA|TRBJ2-3|TRBV5-4
CASSPGQATEYF
TGTGCCAGCAGCCCAGGACAGGCCACGGAGTATTTT
>NA|NA|TRBJ1-2|TRBV1
CTSSQARQPLEYGYTF
TGCACCAGCAGCCAAGCCCGACAGCCCCTGGAATATGGCTACACCTTC
>NA|NA|TRBJ1-1|TRBV4-3
CASSQDAEAVLGDTEAFF
TGCGCCAGCAGCCAAGATGCCGAGGCCGTCCTAGGTGACACTGAAGCTTTCTTT
>NA|NA|TRBJ2-1|TRBV2
CASSGGLAVYEQFF
TGTGCCAGCAGTGGGGGACTCGCCGTATATGAGCAGTTCTTC
>NA|NA|TRBJ2-2|TRBV29-1
CSVEGQEENTGELFF
TGCAGCGTTGAAGGCCAGGAAGAGAACACCGGGGAGCTGTTTTTT
>NA|NA|TRBJ1-2|TRBV10-2
CASSESMFLSSYTF
TGCGCCAGCAGTGAGTCTATGTTCCTATCTTCCTACACCTTC
>TRBD1|NA|TRBJ2-7|TRBV5-1
CASSLARDRLTYEQYF
TGCGCCAGCAGCTTGGCCCGGGACAGATTGACCTACGAGCAGTACTTC
>TRBD2|NA|TRBJ2-1|TRBV2
CASSEGTSGYNEQFF
TGTGCCAGCAGTGAGGGGACTAGCGGATACAATGAGCAGTTCTTC
>TRBD1|NA|TRBJ1-1|TRBV15
CATSRDRDRGSEAFF
TGTGCCACCAGCAGAGATCGGGACAGGGGTTCGGAAGCTTTCTTT
>NA|NA|TRBJ2-1|TRBV6-6
CASSYGGNNEQFF
TGTGCCAGCAGTTACGGGGGGAACAATGAGCAGTTCTTC
>TRBD1|NA|TRBJ1-4|TRBV5-1
CASSLGDRGLEKLFF
TGCGCCAGCAGCTTGGGAGACAGGGGGCTTGAAAAACTGTTTTTT
>NA|once|TRBJ1-6|TRBV2
CASSGVTGSDSPLHF
TGTGCCAGCAGTGGGGTTACAGGGTCTGATTCACCCCTCCACTTT
>NA|NA|TRBJ1-2|TRBV7-6
CASSPIRDYGYTF
TGTGCCAGCAGCCCCATCCGGGACTATGGCTACACCTTC
>TRBD1|NA|TRBJ1-2|TRBV5-1
CASSLPTGGDYGYTF
TGCGCCAGCAGCTTACCGACAGGGGGCGACTATGGCTACACCTTC
>TRBD2|NA|TRBJ2-7|TRBV27
CASSLALGLAGAYEQYF
TGTGCCAGCAGTTTGGCCCTCGGGCTAGCGGGGGCCTACGAGCAGTACTTC
>TRBD2|few|TRBJ2-3|TRBV4-3
CASSPRLGDLAGVTDTQYF
TGCGCCAGCAGCCCACGTCTTGGGGATCTAGCGGGGGTCACAGATACGCAGTATTTT
>NA|NA|TRBJ1-1|TRBV6-5
CASSSPLAGHNTEAFF
TGTGCCAGCAGTTCCCCGCTGGCTGGACATAACACTGAAGCTTTCTTT
>NA|once|TRBJ2-2|TRBV6-2/TRBV6-3
CASSYDALAGELFF
TGTGCCAGCAGTTATGATGCTTTGGCAGGGGAGCTGTTTTTT
>NA|NA|TRBJ1-1|TRBV27
CASSFFGSYTEAFF
TGTGCCAGCAGTTTTTTCGGGTCTTACACTGAAGCTTTCTTT
>NA|NA|TRBJ1-6|TRBV6-6
CASSLQDSPLHF
TGTGCCAGCAGCTTACAGGACTCACCCCTCCACTTT
>TRBD1|NA|TRBJ2-7|TRBV4-3
CASSQEEETGSYEQYF
TGCGCCAGCAGCCAAGAAGAGGAGACAGGGTCCTACGAGCAGTACTTC
>NA|NA|TRBJ1-2|TRBV29-1
CSVERGRNYGYTF
TGCAGCGTTGAACGAGGGCGGAACTATGGCTACACCTTC
>TRBD2|NA|TRBJ2-1|TRBV24-1
CATSDPASGRVNNEQFF
TGTGCCACCAGTGACCCGGCCAGCGGGAGGGTAAACAATGAGCAGTTCTTC
>TRBD1|NA|TRBJ2-1|TRBV9
CASSVVGTVNEQFF
TGTGCCAGCAGCGTAGTGGGGACAGTCAATGAGCAGTTCTTC
>TRBD2|NA|TRBJ2-7|TRBV6-5
CASSQLAGSSYEQYF
TGTGCCAGCAGTCAACTAGCGGGGTCCTCCTACGAGCAGTACTTC
>NA|NA|TRBJ2-7|TRBV6-2/TRBV6-3
CASSYDGYEQYF
TGTGCCAGCAGTTACGACGGGTACGAGCAGTACTTC
>TRBD1|NA|TRBJ1-2|TRBV5-1
CASSLEGQIYGYTF
TGCGCCAGCAGCCTGGAGGGACAGATCTATGGCTACACCTTC
>NA|NA|TRBJ1-2|TRBV6-2/TRBV6-3
CASSYSRTGFYGYTF
TGTGCCAGCAGTTACTCCCGAACGGGGTTCTATGGCTACACCTTC
>NA|few|TRBJ2-2|TRBV24-1
CATSDLLARGGELFF
TGTGCCACCAGTGATTTGCTTGCGAGGGGGGGGGAGCTGTTTTTT
>TRBD1|NA|TRBJ1-1|TRBV6-4
CASSDSRSGTVMNTEAFF
TGTGCCAGCAGTGACTCGAGGTCCGGGACAGTAATGAACACTGAAGCTTTCTTT
>TRBD1|NA|TRBJ1-2|TRBV7-9
CASSLAGGQLYGYTF
TGTGCCAGCAGCTTGGCAGGGGGACAACTCTATGGCTACACCTTC
>TRBD1|NA|TRBJ1-5|TRBV10-3
CAISTGQGRDQPQHF
TGTGCCATCAGCACCGGACAGGGTCGGGATCAGCCCCAGCATTTT
>NA|NA|TRBJ1-2|TRBV19
CASSSGFGYGYTF
TGTGCCAGTAGTTCGGGGTTCGGCTATGGCTACACCTTC
>TRBD2|NA|TRBJ2-3|TRBV3-1/TRBV3-2
CASSQDGSGGRTDTQYF
TGTGCCAGCAGCCAAGATGGAAGCGGGGGGCGCACAGATACGCAGTATTTT
>NA|NA|TRBJ1-5|TRBV5-4
CASSLDGGNQPQHF
TGTGCCAGCAGCTTGGACGGTGGCAATCAGCCCCAGCATTTT
>TRBD1|NA|TRBJ1-1|TRBV6-6
CASSRGTGRDRGRRDTEAFF
TGTGCCAGCAGTCGAGGGACCGGTCGGGACAGGGGGCGAAGGGACACTGAAGCTTTCTTT